A selection of T cell receptor beta chains follows, all from one sample in a study of T cells in Graves' hyperthyroidism and ophthalmopathy. TCRdb re-derived calls from the multiplex PCR reads in MiXCR, one entry per CDR3 protein. The sample comprises under 400,000 distinct CDR3 sequences, approximately 13% of which are singletons, and 9.2% rests with the top ten. The sample was blood. The receptors here all came from a woman between 18 and 29 years old with Graves' hyperthyroidism. The CDR3 runs from the conserved cysteine through the conserved F or W. The D gene is left open where the match is weak. Only part of the rows carry a size: once, few, many, or a class if the clone is expanded.

TRBV10-3	NA	many	TRBJ2-1	CAISESIREPYNEQFF	TGTGCCATCAGTGAGTCGATTCGGGAGCCCTACAATGAGCAGTTCTTC
TRBV28	NA	many	TRBJ1-1	CASSLTTEAFF	TGTGCCAGCAGTTTAACCACTGAAGCTTTCTTT
TRBV9	NA	NA	TRBJ2-1	CASSVVGGAGNEQFF	TGTGCCAGCAGCGTAGTGGGGGGGGCAGGGAATGAGCAGTTCTTC
TRBV20-1	TRBD1	many	TRBJ1-1	CSAQGQPAEAFF	TGCAGTGCGCAGGGACAGCCAGCTGAAGCTTTCTTT
TRBV7-9	NA	NA	TRBJ2-7	CASSLLWLTGPRSGYEQYF	TGTGCCAGCAGCTTACTTTGGTTGACAGGCCCAAGGTCGGGCTACGAGCAGTACTTC
TRBV15	TRBD1	many	TRBJ1-5	CATRGPRDRAPLGNQPQHF	TGTGCCACCAGGGGTCCTCGGGACAGGGCCCCTTTGGGCAATCAGCCCCAGCATTTT
TRBV20-1	TRBD2	many	TRBJ2-7	CSATLSGLDGRTEEQYF	TGCAGTGCTACCCTTAGTGGACTAGACGGGAGAACGGAGGAGCAGTACTTC
TRBV30	TRBD2	many	TRBJ2-1	CAHTSGGLNEQFF	TGTGCCCATACGAGCGGGGGGCTCAATGAGCAGTTCTTC
TRBV30	NA	many	TRBJ1-5	CAWSTGPNQPQHF	TGTGCCTGGTCGACAGGTCCTAATCAGCCCCAGCATTTT
TRBV20-1	NA	many	TRBJ2-3	CSARDRGVTDTQYF	TGCAGTGCTAGGGATCGAGGGGTCACAGATACGCAGTATTTT
TRBV12-3/TRBV12-4	TRBD2	many	TRBJ2-1	CASSLSGRAHEQFF	TGTGCCAGCAGCCTTAGCGGGAGGGCCCATGAGCAGTTCTTC
TRBV5-6	NA	many	TRBJ1-1	CASRLTSNTEAFF	TGTGCCAGCAGATTAACCTCGAACACTGAAGCTTTCTTT
TRBV2	TRBD1	many	TRBJ1-5	CASLDRVGQPQHF	TGTGCCAGCCTGGACAGGGTGGGTCAGCCCCAGCATTTT
TRBV5-1	TRBD1	many	TRBJ2-7	CASGTGSSYEQYF	TGCGCCAGCGGGACAGGGAGCTCCTACGAGCAGTACTTC
TRBV5-1	NA	NA	TRBJ1-2	CASSLSPFDAQFQGGYTF	TGCGCCAGCAGCCTCTCTCCGTTCGACGCGCAATTTCAGGGAGGCTACACCTTC
TRBV7-3	NA	NA	TRBJ2-1	CASSLGVGRYNEQFF	TGTGCCAGCAGCTTAGGGGTCGGCAGATACAATGAGCAGTTCTTC
TRBV28	NA	few	TRBJ1-6	CASSPLGVSSPLHF	TGTGCCAGCAGTCCCCTCGGGGTGAGTTCACCCCTCCACTTT
TRBV12-3/TRBV12-4	NA	NA	TRBJ2-7	CASSPNPLYEQYF	TGTGCCAGCAGTCCCAACCCCTTATACGAGCAGTACTTC
TRBV3-1	TRBD2	many	TRBJ2-2	CASSRQSGELNTGELFF	TGTGCCAGCAGCCGCCAAAGCGGGGAGCTGAACACCGGGGAGCTGTTTTTT
TRBV7-6	NA	few	TRBJ1-1	CASSFIGSTAFF	TGTGCCAGCAGCTTTATTGGGAGTACGGCTTTCTTT
TRBV12-3/TRBV12-4	NA	few	TRBJ1-6	CASRNAEASSPLHF	TGTGCCAGCAGGAACGCAGAGGCGTCTTCACCCCTCCACTTT
TRBV20-1	NA	many	TRBJ2-7	CSARDPRQASSYEQYF	TGCAGTGCTAGAGATCCCCGGCAGGCGAGCTCCTACGAGCAGTACTTC
TRBV28	NA	few	TRBJ1-2	CASRTPRQVGVGGYTF	TGTGCCAGCAGGACCCCTCGACAGGTTGGGGTGGGTGGCTACACCTTC
TRBV5-8	NA	many	TRBJ1-3	CASSVDTWEYTIYF	TGTGCCAGCAGCGTGGACACTTGGGAATACACCATATATTTT
TRBV6-1	NA	many	TRBJ1-1	CASSYTMNTEAFF	TGTGCCAGCAGTTACACTATGAACACTGAAGCTTTCTTT
TRBV20-1	NA	many	TRBJ1-1	CSARGGAFF	TGCAGTGCTAGGGGGGGAGCTTTCTTT
TRBV11-2	NA	NA	TRBJ2-3	CASSSRLELADTQYF	TGTGCCAGCAGCTCAAGACTGGAGCTCGCAGATACGCAGTATTTT
TRBV5-1	NA	many	TRBJ2-7	CASSLERGFSYEQYF	TGCGCCAGCAGCTTGGAAAGGGGGTTCTCCTACGAGCAGTACTTC
TRBV19	NA	few	TRBJ1-4	CASSSWTRINEKLFF	TGTGCCAGTAGTTCATGGACAAGGATTAATGAAAAACTGTTTTTT
TRBV29-1	TRBD1	few	TRBJ1-2	CSISKKGAPDYGYTF	TGCAGCATCTCAAAGAAGGGGGCGCCGGACTATGGCTACACCTTC
TRBV5-1	TRBD2	many	TRBJ2-1	CASRRGAANSYNEQFF	TGCGCCAGCCGGCGGGGGGCCGCTAATTCCTACAATGAGCAGTTCTTC
TRBV7-6	TRBD2	NA	TRBJ2-1	CASSLGAPPRRELDNEQFF	TGTGCCAGCAGCTTAGGGGCCCCACCTAGGCGGGAGTTAGACAATGAGCAGTTCTTC
TRBV18	NA	many	TRBJ1-2	CASSPTGSNYGYTF	TGTGCCAGCTCCCCGACAGGATCCAACTATGGCTACACCTTC
TRBV30	NA	NA	TRBJ1-2	CGIGQTSYGYTF	TGTGGGATTGGGCAGACATCTTATGGCTACACCTTC
TRBV6-1	NA	many	TRBJ1-4	CASSYGGRTEKLFF	TGTGCCAGCAGTTATGGGGGTAGGACTGAAAAACTGTTTTTT
TRBV20-1	NA	many	TRBJ1-1	CSARVTGRSTEAFF	TGCAGTGCTAGAGTTACAGGGCGTAGCACTGAAGCTTTCTTT
TRBV12-3/TRBV12-4	NA	many	TRBJ1-2	CASSQSSGYTF	TGTGCCAGCAGTCAATCAAGTGGCTACACCTTC
TRBV10-3	NA	many	TRBJ2-3	CAIKGQGRGTDTQYF	TGTGCCATCAAGGGCCAGGGGCGTGGCACAGATACGCAGTATTTT
TRBV20-1	NA	many	TRBJ1-5	CSARLNRRNQPQHF	TGCAGTGCTAGATTGAATCGGAGGAATCAGCCCCAGCATTTT
TRBV7-2	NA	many	TRBJ2-2	CASSAMSGAKRTGELFF	TGTGCCAGCAGCGCAATGTCCGGGGCCAAAAGAACCGGGGAGCTGTTTTTT
TRBV18	NA	NA	TRBJ1-6	CASSQTDGNYNSPLHF	TGTGCCAGCTCACAAACAGACGGAAACTATAATTCACCCCTCCACTTT
TRBV2	TRBD2	many	TRBJ2-2	CASSGFPRTSGRGGTGELFF	TGTGCCAGCAGTGGTTTCCCCAGGACTAGCGGCAGGGGGGGCACCGGGGAGCTGTTTTTT
TRBV3-1	NA	many	TRBJ1-1	CASSQDPGLGAFF	TGTGCCAGCAGCCAAGACCCCGGGTTGGGAGCTTTCTTT
TRBV27	NA	many	TRBJ1-2	CASSLGGRSGYTF	TGTGCCAGCAGTTTAGGGGGCAGGAGCGGCTACACCTTC
TRBV6-1	TRBD1	few	TRBJ2-1	CASSEAPGGPYNEQFF	TGTGCCAGCAGTGAAGCACCAGGGGGACCCTACAATGAGCAGTTCTTC
TRBV7-3	TRBD2	many	TRBJ2-7	CASSPQPHGLAGVYEQYF	TGTGCCAGCAGCCCACAACCCCACGGACTAGCGGGAGTCTACGAGCAGTACTTC
TRBV6-2/TRBV6-3	TRBD2	many	TRBJ2-7	CASSYSTSGRLTYEQYF	TGTGCCAGCAGTTACTCGACTAGCGGGAGGTTAACCTACGAGCAGTACTTC
TRBV6-6	NA	many	TRBJ1-2	CASSYSENPNHGYTF	TGTGCCAGCAGTTATTCGGAAAACCCTAACCATGGCTACACCTTC
TRBV5-1	TRBD1	many	TRBJ1-6	CASSLAQGGTYNSPLHF	TGCGCCAGCAGCTTGGCACAGGGGGGAACCTATAATTCACCCCTCCACTTT
TRBV3-1	NA	many	TRBJ1-5	CASSQGYGQPQHF	TGTGCCAGCAGCCAAGGGTATGGTCAGCCCCAGCATTTT
TRBV4-3	NA	many	TRBJ2-1	CASSQVAGPNEQFF	TGCGCCAGCAGCCAAGTGGCGGGACCCAATGAGCAGTTCTTC
TRBV6-1	NA	NA	TRBJ2-1	CASNAPGPYNEQFF	TGTGCCAGCAATGCCCCTGGTCCCTACAATGAGCAGTTCTTC
TRBV6-5	TRBD1	many	TRBJ1-2	CASRRDSGLYGYTF	TGTGCCAGCAGAAGGGACAGCGGCTTATATGGCTACACCTTC
TRBV7-9	NA	NA	TRBJ2-7	CASSLGALEQYF	TGTGCCAGCAGCTTAGGGGCCCTTGAGCAGTACTTC